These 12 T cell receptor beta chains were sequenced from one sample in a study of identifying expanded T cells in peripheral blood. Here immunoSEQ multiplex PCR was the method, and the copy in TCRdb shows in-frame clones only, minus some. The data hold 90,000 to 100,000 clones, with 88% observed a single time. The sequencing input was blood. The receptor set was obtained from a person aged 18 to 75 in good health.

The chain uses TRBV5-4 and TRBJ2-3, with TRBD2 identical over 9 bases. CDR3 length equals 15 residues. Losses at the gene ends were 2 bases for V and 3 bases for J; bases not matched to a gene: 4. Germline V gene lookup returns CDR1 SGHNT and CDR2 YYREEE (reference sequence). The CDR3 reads CASSLWAGGTDTQYF. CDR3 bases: TGTGCCAGCAGCTTATGGGCGGGGGGGACAGATACGCAGTATTTT.

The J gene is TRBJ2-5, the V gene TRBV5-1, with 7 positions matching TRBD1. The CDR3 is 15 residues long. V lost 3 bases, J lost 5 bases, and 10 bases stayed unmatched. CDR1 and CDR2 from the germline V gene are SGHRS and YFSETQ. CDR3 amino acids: CASSWGQTQIETQYF. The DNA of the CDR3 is TGCGCCAGCAGCTGGGGACAGACCCAAATCGAGACCCAGTACTTC.

The CDR3 loop reads CARSWTGQGKAYEQYF. The DNA of the CDR3 is TGTGCCAGAAGCTGGACCGGACAGGGCAAGGCCTACGAGCAGTACTTC. V gene TRBV5-3 combines with J gene TRBJ2-7; TRBD1 agrees at 8 bases. TRBV5-3 is annotated as an ORF whose role is uncertain. Trimming at V came to 3 bases and at J to 2 bases, leaving 10 bases not matched to a gene. The CDR3 runs 16 residues.

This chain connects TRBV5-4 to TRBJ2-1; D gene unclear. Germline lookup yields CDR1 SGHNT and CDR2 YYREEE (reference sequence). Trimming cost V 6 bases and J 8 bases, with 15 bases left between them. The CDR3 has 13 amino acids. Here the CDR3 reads CASTSPSGDEQFF. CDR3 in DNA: TGTGCCAGCACCTCACCCTCGGGCGATGAGCAGTTCTTC.

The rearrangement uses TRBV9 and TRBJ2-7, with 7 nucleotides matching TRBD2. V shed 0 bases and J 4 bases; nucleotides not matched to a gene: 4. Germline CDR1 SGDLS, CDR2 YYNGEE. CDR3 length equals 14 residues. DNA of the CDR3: TGTGCCAGCAGCGTAGTAGACGGGGGGTACGAGCAGTACTTC. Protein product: CASSVVDGGYEQYF.

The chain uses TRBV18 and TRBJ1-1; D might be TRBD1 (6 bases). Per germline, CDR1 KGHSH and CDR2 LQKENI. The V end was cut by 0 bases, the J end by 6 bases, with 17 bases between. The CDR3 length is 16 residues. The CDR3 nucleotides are TGTGCCAGCTCACCACCCCCAGGGGAGGCCCAAGCTGAAGCTTTCTTT. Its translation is CASSPPPGEAQAEAFF.

DNA for the CDR3: TGTGCCAGCAGTTACTCTCTGAATAGCAATCAGCCCCAGCATTTT. Translation gives CASSYSLNSNQPQHF. The V gene is TRBV6-5, the J gene TRBJ1-5, with D unresolved. V lost 0 bases, J lost 0 bases, and 6 bases lay in between. The V gene's germline CDR1 is MNHEY and CDR2 SVGAGI. This CDR3 has 15 amino acids.

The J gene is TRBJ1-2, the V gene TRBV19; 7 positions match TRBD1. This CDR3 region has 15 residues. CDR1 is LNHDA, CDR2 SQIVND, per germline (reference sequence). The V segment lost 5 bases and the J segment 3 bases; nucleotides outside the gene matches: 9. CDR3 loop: CASSETGAMDYGYTF. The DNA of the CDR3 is TGTGCCAGTAGTGAAACAGGGGCGATGGACTATGGCTACACCTTC.

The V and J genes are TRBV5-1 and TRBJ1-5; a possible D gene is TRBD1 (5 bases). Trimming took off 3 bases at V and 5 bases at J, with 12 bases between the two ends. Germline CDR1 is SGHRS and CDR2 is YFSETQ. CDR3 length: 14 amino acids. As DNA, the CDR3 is TGCGCCAGCAGCTGGACCGGGGGTGATCAGCCCCAGCATTTT. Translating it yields CASSWTGGDQPQHF.

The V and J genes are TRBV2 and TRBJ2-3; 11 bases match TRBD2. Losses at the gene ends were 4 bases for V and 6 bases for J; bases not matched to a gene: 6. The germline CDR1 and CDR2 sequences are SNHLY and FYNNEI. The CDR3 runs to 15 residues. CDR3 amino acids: CASSGTSGRLDTQYF. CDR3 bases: TGTGCCAGCAGTGGGACTAGCGGGCGGCTTGATACGCAGTATTTT.

The DNA for the CDR3 is TGTGCCAGCAGTGAATGGCGTGGGGAGGTGAACTATGGCTACACCTTC. This sequence encodes CASSEWRGEVNYGYTF. The rearrangement joins TRBV2 to TRBJ1-2; D call uncertain. Germline lookup yields CDR1 SNHLY and CDR2 FYNNEI. CDR3 length: 16 residues. V dropped 2 bases and J dropped 2 bases, with 15 bases sitting between them.

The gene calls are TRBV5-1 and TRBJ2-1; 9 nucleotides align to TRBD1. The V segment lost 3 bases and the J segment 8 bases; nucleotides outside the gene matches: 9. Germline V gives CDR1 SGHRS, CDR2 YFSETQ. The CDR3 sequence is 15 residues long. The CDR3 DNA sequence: TGCGCCAGCAGCTCTACCGGGACAGGGTACGATGAGCAGTTCTTC. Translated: CASSSTGTGYDEQFF.